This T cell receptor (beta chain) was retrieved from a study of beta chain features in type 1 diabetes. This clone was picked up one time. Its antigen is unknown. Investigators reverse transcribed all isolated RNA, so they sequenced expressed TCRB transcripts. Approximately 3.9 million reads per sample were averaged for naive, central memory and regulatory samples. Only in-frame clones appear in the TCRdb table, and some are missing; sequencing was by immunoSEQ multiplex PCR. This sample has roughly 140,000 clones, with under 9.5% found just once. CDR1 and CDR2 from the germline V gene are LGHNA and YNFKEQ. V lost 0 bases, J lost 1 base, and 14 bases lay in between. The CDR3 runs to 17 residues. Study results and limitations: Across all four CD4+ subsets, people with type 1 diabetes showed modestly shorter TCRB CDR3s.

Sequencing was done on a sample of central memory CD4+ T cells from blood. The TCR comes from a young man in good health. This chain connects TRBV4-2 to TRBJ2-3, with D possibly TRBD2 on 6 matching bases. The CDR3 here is CASSQDLSWGGTDTQYF. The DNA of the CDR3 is TGTGCCAGCAGCCAAGATCTTTCTTGGGGGGGCACAGATACGCAGTATTTT.